These 23 T cell receptor beta chains originate from one sample sequenced in a study of blood T cells in healthy people across ages. Then a second PCR, running roughly 7 to 11 cycles, was carried out with a sample-barcoded 5' primer and a J-beta primer mix. TCRdb reanalysed the 5' RACE reads using MiXCR and keeps one entry per CDR3 protein. The data contain 750,000 to 950,000 distinct CDR3 sequences, about 27% of them singletons. In addition, the sample was reused for a study of T cells of mothers and their children.

Sequencing was performed on blood. These receptors all come from a woman in her 40s in good health.

This clonotype was seen a few times. The rearrangement joins TRBV7-2 to TRBJ2-5; D tentatively reads TRBD1 or TRBD2 (5 bases each). This CDR3 is 16 amino acids long. Germline CDR1 is SGHTA and CDR2 is FQGNSA. V was trimmed by 5 bases and J by 0 bases, leaving 16 bases between them. The chain's CDR3 is CASSKRGSGYQETQYF. The CDR3 DNA sequence: TGTGCCAGCAGCAAACGGGGCTCGGGGTACCAAGAGACCCAGTACTTC.

Remarks on this clonotype: A much larger clone sits a single nucleotide away, making a read error possible. The chain uses TRBV4-2 and TRBJ1-2, with 8 bases aligning to TRBD1. This CDR3 comprises 16 residues. Germline loops: CDR1 LGHNA, CDR2 YNFKEQ. The CDR3 spells CVSSQAETGENYGYTF. The DNA for the CDR3 is TGTGTCAGCAGCCAAGCGGAGACAGGGGAGAACTATGGCTACACCTTC.

This clonotype was seen repeatedly, ten times or more. The chain joins TRBV7-2 to TRBJ2-5; 7 nucleotides line up with TRBD2. Germline CDR1 reads SGHTA; CDR2 reads FQGNSA. V gave up 1 base and J gave up 2 bases; unmatched junction bases: 10. The CDR3 spans 17 residues. CDR3 coding DNA: TGTGCCAGCAGCTTAGTACGGGGGGAGGGTCGGCAAGAGACCCAGTACTTC. Translated, it gives CASSLVRGEGRQETQYF.

This clonotype has ten or more counts. The J gene is TRBJ1-2, the V gene TRBV27; D ambiguous. V lost 4 bases and J 0 bases, leaving 9 bases between the germline ends. This CDR3 comprises 14 residues. Germline CDR1 reads MNHEY; CDR2 reads SMNVEV (reference sequence). DNA of the CDR3: TGTGCCAGCAGTTACAGAAAAACTAACTATGGCTACACCTTC. Amino acids: CASSYRKTNYGYTF.

The chain is built from TRBV3-1 and TRBJ2-1; 9 bases align to TRBD2. CDR3 length: 15 amino acids. Germline lookup yields CDR1 LGHDT and CDR2 YNNKEL (reference sequence). Germline trimming cut 0 bases from V and 4 bases from J; bases unmatched to any gene: 1. The CDR3 DNA follows: TGTGCCAGCAGCCAAGAGGCGGGGGGGTACAATGAGCAGTTCTTC. This encodes CASSQEAGGYNEQFF.

This clonotype was detected only a few times. The chain has TRBV12-3 or TRBV12-4 and TRBJ2-7; 8 positions agree with TRBD1. The CDR3 spans 14 residues. V was pared by 7 bases and J by 5 bases, with 10 bases of the junction left unmatched. CDR3 sequence: CASTMDRAAHEQYF. For the CDR3, the DNA is TGTGCCAGCACCATGGACAGGGCGGCCCACGAGCAGTACTTC.

V gene TRBV5-6 combines with J gene TRBJ1-4, with D perhaps TRBD1 (5 bases). The CDR3 consists of 15 residues. From germline, CDR1 is SGHDT and CDR2 YYEEEE. V lost 2 bases and J 2 bases, leaving 10 bases between the germline ends. CDR3 in DNA: TGTGCCAGCAGCTTCAGGGTATCTACTAATGAAAAACTGTTTTTT. Translation: CASSFRVSTNEKLFF.

This clonotype was recorded a few times. The gene calls are TRBV29-1 and TRBJ1-2; 9 bases fit TRBD1. This CDR3 has 14 amino acids. The ends lost 5 bases at V and 3 bases at J; junction bases unmatched: 7. CDR1 and CDR2 from the germline V gene are SQVTM and ANQGSEA. The CDR3 bases are TGCAGCGTTTCCCTGAGACAGGGGGACTATGGCTACACCTTC. This gives the protein CSVSLRQGDYGYTF. Filled out from reference TRBV29-1 and TRBJ1-2, the complete variable domain reads SAVISQKPSRDICQRGTSLTIQCQVDSQVTMMFWYRQQPGQSLTLIATANQGSEATYESGFVIDKFPISRPNLTFSTLTVSNMSPEDSSIYLCSVSLRQGDYGYTFGSGTRLTVV.

The rearrangement joins TRBV7-3 to TRBJ2-2; 7 nucleotides align to TRBD1. The CDR3 consists of 16 residues. Unmatched junction bases numbered 10, after V lost 5 bases and J lost 4 bases. The germline V gene encodes CDR1 SGHTA and CDR2 FQGTGA. CDR3 sequence (DNA): TGTGCCAGCAGCCATATGACAGGGACGGCCACCGGGGAGCTGTTTTTT. Encoded protein: CASSHMTGTATGELFF. Full variable domain (rest looked up from reference TRBV7-3 and TRBJ2-2): GAGVSQTPSNKVTEKGKYVELRCDPISGHTALYWYRQSLGQGPEFLIYFQGTGAADDSGLPNDRFFAVRPEGSVSTLKIQRTERGDSAVYLCASSHMTGTATGELFFGEGSRLTVL.

This clonotype was counted once. V and J are TRBV4-1 and TRBJ2-3; D might be TRBD1 (5 bases). The CDR3 covers 15 residues. V was cut by 0 bases and J by 3 bases, with 10 bases left in between. Germline loops: CDR1 MGHRA, CDR2 YSYEKL. CDR3: CASSQEWGGTDTQYF. The CDR3 region has the DNA TGCGCCAGCAGCCAAGAATGGGGCGGTACAGATACGCAGTATTTT.

The chain is built from TRBV5-1 and TRBJ2-1, with a weak D call TRBD2 (6 bases). The CDR3 extends over 12 amino acids. V was pared by 4 bases and J by 15 bases, with 17 bases between. CDR1 is SGHRS, CDR2 YFSETQ, per germline. CDR3: CASSPRDFGVFF. CDR3 bases: TGCGCCAGCAGCCCTAGGGACTTCGGGGTGTTCTTC.

Only a few counts were recorded for this clonotype. The DNA of the CDR3 is TGTGCCAGCAGTTCAGCCCCCTCTAAAATGACCGAAAGCACAGATACGCAGTATTTT. Protein: CASSSAPSKMTESTDTQYF. The chain is built from TRBV28 and TRBJ2-3; D is undetermined. V was pared by 4 bases and J by 0 bases, with 23 bases between. CDR3 length equals 19 residues. Germline V gene lookup returns CDR1 MDHEN and CDR2 SYDVKM.

This clonotype was observed at least ten times. The gene calls are TRBV12-3 or TRBV12-4 and TRBJ1-4; 9 bases line up with TRBD1. With 3 bases clipped from V and 5 bases from J, the junction kept 10 bases outside the gene matches. The CDR3 is made up of 17 amino acids. The CDR3 spells CASSFSYPGQGNEKLFF. The CDR3, as DNA: TGTGCCAGCAGTTTTAGTTATCCGGGACAGGGAAATGAAAAACTGTTTTTT.

This sequence joins TRBV27 and TRBJ2-5; D is perhaps TRBD2 (5 bases). Trimming left V 2 bases short and J 8 bases short, with 12 bases between. This CDR3 is built from 13 residues. Germline V lookup: CDR1 MNHEY, CDR2 SMNVEV (reference sequence). This CDR3 reads CASSLVGGKTQYF. The DNA for the CDR3 is TGTGCCAGCAGTTTAGTTGGAGGAAAAACCCAGTACTTC.

This clonotype came up a few times. Just one base apart from a much larger clone, this may be a read error. The chain couples TRBV24-1 to TRBJ2-5, with no clear D. This CDR3 has 12 residues. Between the trimmed V and J ends, which lost 6 bases and 11 bases, there was a span of 15 bases. The germline CDR1 and CDR2 sequences are KGHDR and SFDVKD. The CDR3 DNA follows: TGTGCCACCAGTAGACTCAACAATGAGCAGTACTTC. It yields the protein CATSRLNNEQYF.

This clonotype was found a few times. The J gene is TRBJ2-7, the V gene TRBV6-1; TRBD2 agrees at 10 bases. The CDR3 consists of 18 residues. Losses at the gene ends were 2 bases for V and 1 base for J; bases not matched to a gene: 11. CDR1 and CDR2 (germline): MNHNS, SASEGT. CDR3: CASSESGGVRDGSYEQYF. The CDR3 DNA follows: TGTGCCAGCAGTGAAAGCGGGGGGGTTCGGGACGGATCCTACGAGCAGTACTTC.

The rearrangement links TRBV20-1 to TRBJ2-5; 9 bases align to TRBD2. Germline V CDR1 and CDR2: DFQATT, SNEGSKA (reference sequence). V gave up 0 bases and J gave up 11 bases; unmatched junction bases: 16. The CDR3 has 16 residues. The CDR3 here is CSARDWLAGSYGEQYF. Here the CDR3 DNA reads TGCAGTGCTAGAGATTGGCTAGCGGGGAGTTATGGTGAGCAGTACTTC.

This clonotype was observed many times. This chain joins TRBV6-5 and TRBJ1-4; D is undetermined. There are 15 residues in the CDR3. Germline V lookup: CDR1 MNHEY, CDR2 SVGAGI. V was pared by 5 bases and J by 8 bases, with 18 bases between. The CDR3 loop is CASSPGLNPEEKLFF. DNA of the CDR3: TGTGCCAGCAGTCCAGGACTTAATCCCGAGGAAAAACTGTTTTTT.

The J gene is TRBJ2-1, the V gene TRBV9, with a possible D match to TRBD2 (6 bases). This CDR3 is built from 16 residues. The V gene's germline CDR1 is SGDLS and CDR2 YYNGEE. V shed 3 bases and J shed 4 bases, with 17 bases lying between them. This chain's CDR3 is CASSAPLDGGYNEQFF. CDR3 DNA sequence: TGTGCCAGCAGCGCTCCCTTAGATGGAGGGTACAATGAGCAGTTCTTC.

As concerns this clonotype: A much larger clone sits a single nucleotide away, making a read error possible. This rearrangement joins TRBV6-5 to TRBJ1-2, with D tentatively TRBD1 (6 bases). The germline gives CDR1 MNHEY, CDR2 SVGAGI. The CDR3 is 14 amino acids. V was clipped by 0 bases and J by 9 bases, with 14 bases between them. CDR3 loop: CASSYSLRGASYTF. The CDR3, as DNA: TGTGCCAGCAGTTACTCGTTGCGGGGGGCTAGCTACACCTTC.

Worth noting for this clonotype: This may be a read error: a much more frequent sequence differs by one nucleotide. This sequence joins TRBV27 and TRBJ1-2; 8 positions agree with TRBD1. The CDR3 sequence is 15 residues long. Germline-derived CDR1 and CDR2 are MNHEY and SMNVEV (reference sequence). The CDR3 sequence is CASRLIQGGNYDYTF. The DNA for the CDR3 is TGTGCCAGCAGATTGATACAGGGGGGAAACTATGACTACACCTTC.

This clonotype was counted between two and nine times. The V call is TRBV12-5, the J call TRBJ2-2; no definite D call. Germline V gene sequence: CDR1 LGHNT, CDR2 FRNRAP. The CDR3 runs to 14 residues. V lost 2 bases to trimming and J lost 6 bases, with 10 bases between them. The CDR3: CASGLLGPAGELFF. The CDR3 DNA is TGTGCTAGTGGTTTGTTAGGTCCGGCCGGGGAGCTGTTTTTT.

In its sample, this clonotype was seen many times. V gene TRBV7-8 combines with J gene TRBJ2-7, with 11 bases matching TRBD1. The CDR3 is 17 residues long. J gave up 3 bases and V 1 base, and 8 bases lay outside the gene matches. The germline gives CDR1 SGHVS, CDR2 FQNEAQ. The CDR3 sequence: CASSLGSGQGVFYEQYF. The CDR3 DNA reads TGTGCCAGCAGCTTAGGGTCGGGACAGGGGGTTTTCTACGAGCAGTACTTC.